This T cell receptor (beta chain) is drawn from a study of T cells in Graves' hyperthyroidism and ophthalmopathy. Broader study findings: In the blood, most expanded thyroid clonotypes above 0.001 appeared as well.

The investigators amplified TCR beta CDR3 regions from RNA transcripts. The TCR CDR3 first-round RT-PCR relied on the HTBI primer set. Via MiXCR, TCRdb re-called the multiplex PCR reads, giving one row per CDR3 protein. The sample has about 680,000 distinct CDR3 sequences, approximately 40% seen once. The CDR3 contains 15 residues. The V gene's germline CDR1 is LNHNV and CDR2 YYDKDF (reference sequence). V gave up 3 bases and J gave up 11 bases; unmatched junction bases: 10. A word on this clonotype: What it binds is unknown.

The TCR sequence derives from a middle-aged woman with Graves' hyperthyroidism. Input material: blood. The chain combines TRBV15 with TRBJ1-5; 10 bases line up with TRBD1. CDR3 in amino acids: CATSRDRGFQETQHF. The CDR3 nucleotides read TGTGCCACCAGCAGGGACAGGGGGTTCCAAGAGACCCAGCATTTT. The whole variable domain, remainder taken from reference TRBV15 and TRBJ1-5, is DAMVIQNPRYQVTQFGKPVTLSCSQTLNHNVMYWYQQKSSQAPKLLFHYYDKDFNNEADTPDNFQSRRPNTSFCFLDIRSPGLGDTAMYLCATSRDRGFQETQHFGDGTRLSIL.